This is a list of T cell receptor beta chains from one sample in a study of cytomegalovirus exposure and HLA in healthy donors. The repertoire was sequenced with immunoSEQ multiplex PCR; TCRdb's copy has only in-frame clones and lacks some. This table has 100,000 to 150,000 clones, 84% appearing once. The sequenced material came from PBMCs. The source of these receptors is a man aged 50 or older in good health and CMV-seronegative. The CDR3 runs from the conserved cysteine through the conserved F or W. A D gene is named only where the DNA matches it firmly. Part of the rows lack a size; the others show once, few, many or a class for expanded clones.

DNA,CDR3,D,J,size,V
TGTGCCAGCTCACCAATGGGAGAGAACTATGGCTACACCTTC,CASSPMGENYGYTF,-,TRBJ1-2,few,TRBV18
TGTGCCAGCAGTGGACAGCTTTATAGCAATCAGCCCCAGCATTTT,CASSGQLYSNQPQHF,-,TRBJ1-5,-,TRBV2
TGTGCCAGCAGCTTGGCCTTTACAGAAAATTCACCCCTCCACTTT,CASSLAFTENSPLHF,-,TRBJ1-6,once,TRBV5-5
TGCGCCAGCAGCCGGGACAGGGGGAGCTATGGCTACACCTTC,CASSRDRGSYGYTF,TRBD1,TRBJ1-2,-,TRBV5-1
TGTGCCAGCAGCAGCCGGACAGGGGGTATTAGCAACTATGGCTACACCTTC,CASSSRTGGISNYGYTF,TRBD1,TRBJ1-2,-,TRBV5-6
TGTGCCAGCAGCGCGGGACAGCCGAACACTGAAGCTTTCTTT,CASSAGQPNTEAFF,TRBD1,TRBJ1-1,-,TRBV7-6
TGTGCCAGCAGTATCCCCGGGGAAGGCAGGGAGCTGTTTTTT,CASSIPGEGRELFF,-,TRBJ2-2,few,TRBV6-5
TGTGCCAGCAGCTTTACCGGGACCAGCGGGTTAACGCTGGGTAATGAGCAGTTCTTC,CASSFTGTSGLTLGNEQFF,-,TRBJ2-1,-,TRBV7-9
TGTGCCAGCAGTGACGGTGGGAGGGGGACTAATGAAAAACTGTTTTTT,CASSDGGRGTNEKLFF,-,TRBJ1-4,-,TRBV2
TGTGCCAGCAGCTTATTCCCTAGCGGGGGCGGCGATACGCAGTATTTT,CASSLFPSGGGDTQYF,TRBD2,TRBJ2-3,-,TRBV7-6
TGTGCCAGCAGCTCGACGGGGGGCATTCAGTACTTC,CASSSTGGIQYF,TRBD2,TRBJ2-4,-,TRBV7-6
TGTGCCAGTAGTGTCGGACAGGGGGAAACGGACACTGAAGCTTTCTTT,CASSVGQGETDTEAFF,TRBD1,TRBJ1-1,-,TRBV19
TGTGCCAGCAGGGGTGCTAGCGGGGTCGAAGCCAAAAACATTCAGTACTTC,CASRGASGVEAKNIQYF,TRBD2,TRBJ2-4,-,TRBV2
TGTGCCAGCAGCGGGGGGCGGGGGGCCTACAATGAGCAGTTCTTC,CASSGGRGAYNEQFF,TRBD2,TRBJ2-1,-,TRBV9
TGTGCCAGCAGCGTGCAGTCAGGGGGGTACAATGAGCAGTTCTTC,CASSVQSGGYNEQFF,-,TRBJ2-1,-,TRBV4-2
TGTGCCAGCAGCTTAGATGGGGCAGGCTACGAGCAGTACTTC,CASSLDGAGYEQYF,-,TRBJ2-7,-,TRBV11-3
TGTGCCAGTAGTATGTTCGCAGGGGACTACGAGCAGTACTTC,CASSMFAGDYEQYF,-,TRBJ2-7,-,TRBV19
TGCAGCGTTGAGGGGGTCGTGGACAGGGTGGACTATGGCTACACCTTC,CSVEGVVDRVDYGYTF,TRBD1,TRBJ1-2,once,TRBV29-1